There are many counts of the clone carrying this T cell receptor (beta chain). The sample belongs to a study of CD8 T cells in ankylosing spondylitis. Preparation of TCR beta libraries was done by quantitative 5'-RACE with molecular barcodes. TCRdb called the 5' RACE reads again in MiXCR, with one record for every CDR3 protein. The sample has roughly 130,000 distinct CDR3 sequences; about 7% are singletons. CDR1 is DFQATT, CDR2 SNEGSKA, per germline (reference sequence). Between the trimmed V and J ends, which lost 0 bases and 1 base, there was a span of 9 bases. The CDR3 totals 14 residues. The clonotype comes from a male donor with ankylosing spondylitis or in good health (not recorded which). Sequencing was done on a sample of blood, either unsorted or a sorted T cell fraction (not recorded which). The chain recombines TRBV20-1 with TRBJ1-1; tentatively, D is TRBD1 (5 bases). CDR3 region: CSAREPGTNTEAFF. DNA of the CDR3: TGCAGTGCTAGAGAACCAGGGACGAACACTGAAGCTTTCTTT.